The clone carrying this T cell receptor beta chain was detected only a few times. Its antigen is unidentified. Listed TCR primers and previously described methods were used for bulk TCR libraries. From the PCR reads, TCRdb called clonotypes with MiXCR, one entry per CDR3 protein. The top ten clones hold roughly 1% of a sample with some 96,000 distinct CDR3 sequences, around 24% of them seen once. The sample comes from a study of molecular identifiers for immune sequencing clone quantification. Study conclusions and caveats: Clones with over 20 RNA copies captured over 98% of effector molecules but under 1% of naive ones.

Sorted naive CD8 T cells were those defined as CD8+CD4-CCR7+CD45RA+. Per the germline V gene, CDR1 is LGHDT and CDR2 is YNNKEL (reference sequence). J lost 1 base, V lost 4 bases, and 11 bases had no gene match. The CDR3 spans 18 residues. The clonotype originates from a human donor in good health. Some libraries in this study had Jurkat cell RNA spiked in. The chain is built from TRBV3-1 and TRBJ2-2, with 8 nucleotides matching TRBD1. Sample: naive CD8+ T cells from blood, with Jurkat cell RNA spiked in. The subset here: FACS-sorted CD8+CD4-CCR7+CD45RA+ naive T cells. CDR3 protein: CASSPLLFGTGNTGELFF. CDR3 DNA sequence: TGTGCCAGCAGCCCCTTATTATTTGGGACAGGGAACACCGGGGAGCTGTTTTTT.